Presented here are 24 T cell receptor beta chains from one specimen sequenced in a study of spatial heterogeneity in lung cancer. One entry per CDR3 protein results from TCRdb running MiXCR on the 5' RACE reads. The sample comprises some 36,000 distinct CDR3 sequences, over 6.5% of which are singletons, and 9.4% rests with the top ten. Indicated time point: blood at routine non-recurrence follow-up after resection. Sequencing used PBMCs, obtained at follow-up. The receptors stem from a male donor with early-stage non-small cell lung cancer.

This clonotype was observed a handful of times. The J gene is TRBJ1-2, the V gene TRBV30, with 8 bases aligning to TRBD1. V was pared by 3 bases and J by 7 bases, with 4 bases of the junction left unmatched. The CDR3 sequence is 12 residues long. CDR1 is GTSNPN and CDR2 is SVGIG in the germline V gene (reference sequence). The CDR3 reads CAWSAGGIGYTF. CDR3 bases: TGTGCCTGGAGCGCAGGGGGCATTGGCTACACCTTC.

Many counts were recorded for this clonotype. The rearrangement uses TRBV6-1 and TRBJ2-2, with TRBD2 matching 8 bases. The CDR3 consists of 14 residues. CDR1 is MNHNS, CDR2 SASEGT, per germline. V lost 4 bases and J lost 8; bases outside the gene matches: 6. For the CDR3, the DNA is TGTGCCAGCAGTGTACGAGCGGGGGTAGGGGAGCTGTTTTTT. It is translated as CASSVRAGVGELFF.

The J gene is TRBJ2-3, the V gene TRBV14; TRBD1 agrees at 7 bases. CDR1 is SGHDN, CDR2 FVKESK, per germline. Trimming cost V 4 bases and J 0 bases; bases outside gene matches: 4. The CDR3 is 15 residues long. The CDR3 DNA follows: TGTGCCAGCAGCCCCCAGGGGGAGAGCACAGATACGCAGTATTTT. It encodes CASSPQGESTDTQYF.

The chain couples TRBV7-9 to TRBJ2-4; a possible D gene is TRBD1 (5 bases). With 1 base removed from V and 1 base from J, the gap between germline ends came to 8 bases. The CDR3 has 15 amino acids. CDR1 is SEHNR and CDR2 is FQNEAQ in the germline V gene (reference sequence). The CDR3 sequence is CASSLEAGAKNIQYF. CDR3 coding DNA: TGTGCCAGCAGCTTAGAGGCAGGGGCCAAAAACATTCAGTACTTC.

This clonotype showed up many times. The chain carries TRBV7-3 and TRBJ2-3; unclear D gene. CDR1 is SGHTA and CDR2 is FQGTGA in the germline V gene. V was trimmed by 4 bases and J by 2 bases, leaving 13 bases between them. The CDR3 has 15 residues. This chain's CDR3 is CASSSHPPPTDTQYF. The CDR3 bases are TGTGCCAGCAGCTCCCATCCACCACCCACAGATACGCAGTATTTT.

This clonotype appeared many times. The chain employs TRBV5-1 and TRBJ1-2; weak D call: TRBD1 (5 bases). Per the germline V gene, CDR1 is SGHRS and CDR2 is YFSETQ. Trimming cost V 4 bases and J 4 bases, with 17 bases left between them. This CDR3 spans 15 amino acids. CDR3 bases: TGCGCCAGCAGCGGGGCGGACCGTGCGTCCTATGGCTACACCTTC. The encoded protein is CASSGADRASYGYTF. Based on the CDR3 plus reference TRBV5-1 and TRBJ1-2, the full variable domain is KAGVTQTPRYLIKTRGQQVTLSCSPISGHRSVSWYQQTPGQGLQFLFEYFSETQRNKGNFPGRFSGRQFSNSRSEMNVSTLELGDSALYLCASSGADRASYGYTFGSGTRLTVV.

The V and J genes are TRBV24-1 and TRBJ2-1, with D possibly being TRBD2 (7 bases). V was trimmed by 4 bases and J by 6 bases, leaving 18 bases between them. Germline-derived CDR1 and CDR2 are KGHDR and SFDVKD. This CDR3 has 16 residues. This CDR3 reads CATSDPAGRGTNEQFF. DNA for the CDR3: TGTGCCACCAGTGACCCAGCGGGGAGGGGGACCAATGAGCAGTTCTTC.

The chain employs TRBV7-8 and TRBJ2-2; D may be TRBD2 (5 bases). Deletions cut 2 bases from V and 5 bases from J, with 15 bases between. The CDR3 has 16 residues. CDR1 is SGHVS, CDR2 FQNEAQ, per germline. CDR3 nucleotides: TGTGCCAGCAGCTTAAGTATCTTACCGGGGACCGGGGAGCTGTTTTTT. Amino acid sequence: CASSLSILPGTGELFF.

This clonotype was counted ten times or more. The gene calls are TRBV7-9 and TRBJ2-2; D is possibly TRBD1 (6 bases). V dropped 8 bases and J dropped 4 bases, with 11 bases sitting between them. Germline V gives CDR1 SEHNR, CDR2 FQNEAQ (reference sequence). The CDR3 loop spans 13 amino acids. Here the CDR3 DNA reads TGTGCCAGCTCGGACAGCGGCACCGGGGAGCTGTTTTTT. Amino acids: CASSDSGTGELFF.

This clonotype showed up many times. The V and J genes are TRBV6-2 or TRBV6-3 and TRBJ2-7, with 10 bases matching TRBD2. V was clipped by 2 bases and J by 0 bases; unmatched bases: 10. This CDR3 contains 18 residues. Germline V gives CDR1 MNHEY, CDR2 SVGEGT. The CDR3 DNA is TGTGCCAGCAGTTACCCTTCTAGCGGGGGTCCAAGCTCCTACGAGCAGTACTTC. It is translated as CASSYPSSGGPSSYEQYF.

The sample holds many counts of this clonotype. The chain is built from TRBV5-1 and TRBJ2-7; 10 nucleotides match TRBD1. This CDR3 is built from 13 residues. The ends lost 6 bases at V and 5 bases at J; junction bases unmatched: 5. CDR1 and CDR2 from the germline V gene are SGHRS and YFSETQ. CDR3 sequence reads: CASMRQGADEQYF. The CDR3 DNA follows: TGCGCCAGCATGAGACAGGGGGCTGACGAGCAGTACTTC.

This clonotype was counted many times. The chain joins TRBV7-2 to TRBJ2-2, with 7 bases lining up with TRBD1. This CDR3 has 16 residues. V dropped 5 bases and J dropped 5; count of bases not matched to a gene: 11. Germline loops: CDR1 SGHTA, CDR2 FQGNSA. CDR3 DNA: TGTGCCAGCAGCAACCTCGAGGGGGCGAGGACCGGGGAGCTGTTTTTT. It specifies CASSNLEGARTGELFF.

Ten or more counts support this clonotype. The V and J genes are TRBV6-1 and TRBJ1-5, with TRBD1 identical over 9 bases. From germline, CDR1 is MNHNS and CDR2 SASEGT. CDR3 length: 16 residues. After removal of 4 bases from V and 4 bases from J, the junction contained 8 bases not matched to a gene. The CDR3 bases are TGTGCCAGCAGTGGCCAGCCCGGGACAGGGAATCAGCCCCAGCATTTT. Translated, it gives CASSGQPGTGNQPQHF.

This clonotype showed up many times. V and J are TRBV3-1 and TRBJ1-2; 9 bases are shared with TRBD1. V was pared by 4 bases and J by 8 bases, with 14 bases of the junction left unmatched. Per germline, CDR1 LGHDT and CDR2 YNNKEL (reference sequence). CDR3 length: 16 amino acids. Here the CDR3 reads CASSPLQGQGEEGYTF. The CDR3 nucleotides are TGTGCCAGCAGCCCTCTACAGGGACAGGGTGAGGAAGGCTACACCTTC.

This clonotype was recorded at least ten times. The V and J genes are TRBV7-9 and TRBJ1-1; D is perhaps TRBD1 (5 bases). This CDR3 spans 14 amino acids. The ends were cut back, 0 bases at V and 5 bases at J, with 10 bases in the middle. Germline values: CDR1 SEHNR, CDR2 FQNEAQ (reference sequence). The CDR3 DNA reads TGTGCCAGCAGCTTAGCATTTGGGACGACTGAAGCTTTCTTT. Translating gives CASSLAFGTTEAFF.

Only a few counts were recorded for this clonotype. The CDR3 DNA follows: TGCGCCAGCAGCTTGGAGAACAGGGAAGGCTACACCTTC. It is translated as CASSLENREGYTF. V is TRBV5-1 and J is TRBJ1-2, with D maybe TRBD1 (6 bases). Germline assignment: CDR1 SGHRS and CDR2 YFSETQ. This CDR3 region has 13 residues. The V end lost 0 bases, the J end lost 8 bases, and 11 bases lay between the germline ends.

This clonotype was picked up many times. CDR3 residues: CASRQGEGSYNSPLHF. As DNA, the CDR3 is TGTGCCAGCCGACAGGGAGAAGGCTCCTATAATTCACCCCTCCACTTT. The chain uses TRBV2 and TRBJ1-6, with TRBD1 matching 7 bases. Germline V gene sequence: CDR1 SNHLY, CDR2 FYNNEI. After removal of 8 bases from V and 0 bases from J, the junction contained 7 bases not matched to a gene. The length of the CDR3 is 16 residues.

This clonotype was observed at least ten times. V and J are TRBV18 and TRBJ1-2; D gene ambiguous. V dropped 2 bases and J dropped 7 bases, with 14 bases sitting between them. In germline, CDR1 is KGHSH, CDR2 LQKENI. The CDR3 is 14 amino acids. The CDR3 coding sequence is TGTGCCAGCTCACCAGATCGCCAGATTCTTGGCTACACCTTC. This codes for CASSPDRQILGYTF.

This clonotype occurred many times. For the CDR3, the DNA is TGTGCCAGCAGAGGAGCGGGGGCCTACAATGAGCAGTTCTTC. It yields the protein CASRGAGAYNEQFF. The chain recombines TRBV21-1 with TRBJ2-1; TRBD2, as called in the table, went unchecked against the DNA. TRBV21-1 is termed a pseudogene. CDR3 length: 14 residues.

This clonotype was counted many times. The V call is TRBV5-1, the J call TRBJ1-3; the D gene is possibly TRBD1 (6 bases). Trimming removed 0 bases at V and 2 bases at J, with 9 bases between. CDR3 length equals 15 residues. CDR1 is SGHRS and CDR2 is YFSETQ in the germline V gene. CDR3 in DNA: TGCGCCAGCAGCTTGGTCAGGGGCACTGGAAACACCATATATTTT. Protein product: CASSLVRGTGNTIYF.

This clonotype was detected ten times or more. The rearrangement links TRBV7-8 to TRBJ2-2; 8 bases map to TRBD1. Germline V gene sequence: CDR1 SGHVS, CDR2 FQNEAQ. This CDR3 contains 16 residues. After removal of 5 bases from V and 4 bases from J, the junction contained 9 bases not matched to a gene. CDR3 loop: CASSDPGTGLTGELFF. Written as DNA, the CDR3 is TGTGCCAGCAGCGACCCCGGGACAGGTCTCACCGGGGAGCTGTTTTTT.

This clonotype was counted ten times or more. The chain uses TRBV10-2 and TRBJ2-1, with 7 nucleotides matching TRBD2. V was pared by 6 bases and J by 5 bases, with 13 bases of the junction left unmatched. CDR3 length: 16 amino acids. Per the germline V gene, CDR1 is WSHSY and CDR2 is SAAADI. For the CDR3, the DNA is TGCGCCAGCAGGGGGGGGTATGGTAAAGGGGACAATGAGCAGTTCTTC. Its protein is CASRGGYGKGDNEQFF.

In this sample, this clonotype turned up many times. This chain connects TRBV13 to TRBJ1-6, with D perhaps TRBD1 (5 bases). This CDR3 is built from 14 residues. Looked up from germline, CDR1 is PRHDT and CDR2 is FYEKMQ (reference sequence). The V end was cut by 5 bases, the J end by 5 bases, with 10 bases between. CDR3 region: CASSPGRDNSPLHF. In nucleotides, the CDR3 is TGTGCCAGCAGCCCGGGACGGGATAATTCACCCCTCCACTTT.

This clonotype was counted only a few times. The DNA of the CDR3 is TGTGCCAGCAGGCCAGGACAGGGTAATCAGCCCCAGCATTTT. Amino acids: CASRPGQGNQPQHF. This chain joins TRBV6-2 or TRBV6-3 and TRBJ1-5; 8 positions match TRBD1. Germline V gives CDR1 MNHEY, CDR2 SVGEGT. Germline trimming cut 6 bases from V and 4 bases from J; bases unmatched to any gene: 5. The CDR3 totals 14 residues.